These 26 T cell receptor beta chains were sequenced from one sample in a study of blood T cell repertoires in COVID-19. Here immunoSEQ multiplex PCR was the method, and the copy in TCRdb shows in-frame clones only, minus some. Of 110,000 or so clones in the sample, about four fifths were seen once. Sequenced material: peripheral blood. The origin of the receptors is a woman in her 70s with acute or convalescent COVID-19.

J is TRBJ2-1 and V is TRBV7-3; 8 positions agree with TRBD2. The CDR3 runs to 14 residues. The germline gives CDR1 SGHTA, CDR2 FQGTGA. V lost 5 bases to trimming and J lost 6 bases; unmatched junction nucleotides: 6. CDR3: CASSRGGASNEQFF. CDR3 DNA sequence: TGTGCCAGCAGCCGGGGGGGCGCGAGCAATGAGCAGTTCTTC. Looking up the rest from reference TRBV7-3 and TRBJ2-1 gives the full variable domain: GAGVSQTPSNKVTEKGKYVELRCDPISGHTALYWYRQSLGQGPEFLIYFQGTGAADDSGLPNDRFFAVRPEGSVSTLKIQRTERGDSAVYLCASSRGGASNEQFFGPGTRLTVL.

This clone was seen only once. This rearrangement joins TRBV7-2 to TRBJ2-5; 9 nucleotides align to TRBD2. The germline V gene encodes CDR1 SGHTA and CDR2 FQGNSA. The CDR3 totals 17 residues. V shed 5 bases and J 2 bases; nucleotides not matched to a gene: 12. CDR3 DNA: TGTGCCAGCAGCCGGGGGTTCCTAGCGGGATTACAAGAGACCCAGTACTTC. It specifies CASSRGFLAGLQETQYF. Full variable domain (missing parts from reference TRBV7-2 and TRBJ2-5): GAGVSQSPSNKVTEKGKDVELRCDPISGHTALYWYRQSLGQGLEFLIYFQGNSAPDKSGLPSDRFSAERTGGSVSTLTIQRTQQEDSAVYLCASSRGFLAGLQETQYFGPGTRLLVL.

As for this clone: This specimen includes other DNA sequences encoding the same CDR3. This chain connects TRBV5-1 to TRBJ2-2, with 9 nucleotides matching TRBD1. Germline CDR1 reads SGHRS; CDR2 reads YFSETQ. The trim removed 4 bases at V and 1 base at J, leaving 5 bases unmatched. This CDR3 is built from 16 residues. CDR3 amino acids: CASSGPDRGNTGELFF. The CDR3 DNA reads as TGCGCCAGCAGCGGGCCGGACAGGGGGAACACCGGGGAGCTGTTTTTT. Complete variable domain (other parts from reference TRBV5-1 and TRBJ2-2): KAGVTQTPRYLIKTRGQQVTLSCSPISGHRSVSWYQQTPGQGLQFLFEYFSETQRNKGNFPGRFSGRQFSNSRSEMNVSTLELGDSALYLCASSGPDRGNTGELFFGEGSRLTVL.

This clone showed up just once. The genes are TRBV10-2 and TRBJ1-4; D perhaps matches TRBD1 (5 bases). The CDR3 is 16 amino acids. The germline CDR1 and CDR2 sequences are WSHSY and SAAADI. Trimming stripped 4 bases from V and 6 bases from J, with 18 bases between. Here the CDR3 reads CASSAVLKGGDEKLFF. CDR3 DNA: TGCGCCAGCAGTGCAGTCTTGAAGGGAGGGGATGAAAAACTGTTTTTT.

The genes are TRBV6-5 and TRBJ1-4; weak D call: TRBD1 (5 bases). V was shortened by 5 bases and J by 4 bases, with 11 bases between the two germline ends. Per the germline V gene, CDR1 is MNHEY and CDR2 is SVGAGI. The CDR3 is 14 residues long. Here the CDR3 reads CASSTTDSNEKLFF. CDR3 sequence (DNA): TGTGCCAGCAGTACGACAGATAGTAATGAAAAACTGTTTTTT.

This sequence joins TRBV5-4 and TRBJ2-2; D perhaps matches TRBD2 (6 bases). The CDR3 is 16 residues long. The V end was cut by 0 bases, the J end by 0 bases, with 9 bases between. Germline lookup yields CDR1 SGHNT and CDR2 YYREEE (reference sequence). The CDR3 region has the DNA TGTGCCAGCAGCTTGGATCTAGCGACGAACACCGGGGAGCTGTTTTTT. It codes for CASSLDLATNTGELFF.

J is TRBJ1-2 and V is TRBV2; 7 bases line up with TRBD1. The germline V gene encodes CDR1 SNHLY and CDR2 FYNNEI. V lost 4 bases and J lost 6; bases outside the gene matches: 8. This CDR3 has 14 residues. The CDR3 protein is CASSVDRRLDGYTF. CDR3 coding DNA: TGTGCCAGCAGTGTGGACAGGAGGCTTGATGGCTACACCTTC.

The V call is TRBV7-2, the J call TRBJ1-2, with 7 bases identical to TRBD1. J gave up 4 bases and V 4 bases, and 6 bases lay outside the gene matches. From germline, CDR1 is SGHTA and CDR2 FQGNSA. This CDR3 is 14 amino acids long. CDR3 sequence reads: CASSSGQVSYGYTF. The DNA of the CDR3 is TGTGCCAGCAGCTCCGGACAGGTCTCCTATGGCTACACCTTC.

The rearrangement links TRBV28 to TRBJ2-3; D not resolved. Germline V CDR1 and CDR2: MDHEN, SYDVKM. Trimming took 6 bases from V and 2 from J, leaving 9 bases between them. The CDR3 runs to 13 residues. The CDR3 sequence is CASRVQNTDTQYF. CDR3 sequence (DNA): TGTGCCAGCAGGGTACAAAACACAGATACGCAGTATTTT.

This rearrangement joins TRBV6-2 or TRBV6-3 to TRBJ1-5, with D uncertain. V lost 2 bases and J lost 1, with 9 bases in between. CDR3 size: 15 residues. Germline V CDR1 and CDR2: MNHEY, SVGEGT. The CDR3 region has the DNA TGTGCCAGCAGTTACAAGCCCGAGAGCAATCAGCCCCAGCATTTT. It specifies CASSYKPESNQPQHF.

This clone was observed a single time. V gene TRBV7-2 combines with J gene TRBJ2-5; TRBD2 aligns across 8 bases. CDR1 and CDR2 (germline): SGHTA, FQGNSA. The CDR3 has 16 amino acids. Unmatched junction bases numbered 6, after V lost 1 base and J lost 2 bases. CDR3 sequence: CASSLGPSGRQETQYF. The CDR3 DNA follows: TGTGCCAGCAGCTTAGGTCCTAGCGGGCGTCAAGAGACCCAGTACTTC.

This clone was picked up a small number of times. This chain links TRBV19 with TRBJ1-4, with 8 bases lining up with TRBD1. Trimming cost V 6 bases and J 8 bases; bases outside gene matches: 8. This CDR3 spans 14 amino acids. The germline V gene encodes CDR1 LNHDA and CDR2 SQIVND (reference sequence). In DNA form, the CDR3 reads TGTGCCAGTAGAGGAGGGCAGGGGGCCGAAAAACTGTTTTTT. Translated: CASRGGQGAEKLFF. The variable domain in full, completed from reference TRBV19 and TRBJ1-4, reads DGGITQSPKYLFRKEGQNVTLSCEQNLNHDAMYWYRQDPGQGLRLIYYSQIVNDFQKGDIAEGYSVSREKKESFPLTVTSAQKNPTAFYLCASRGGQGAEKLFFGSGTQLSVL.

The chain combines TRBV9 with TRBJ2-2; 8 bases are a match to TRBD1. Trimming took 3 bases from V and 3 from J; bases not matched to a gene: 10. The CDR3 has 17 residues. Germline CDR1 reads SGDLS; CDR2 reads YYNGEE. CDR3 residues: CASSARGREVYTGELFF. Written as DNA, the CDR3 is TGTGCCAGCAGCGCCAGGGGGCGGGAAGTGTACACCGGGGAGCTGTTTTTT.

V is TRBV3-1 (or the pseudogene TRBV3-2) and J is TRBJ2-2; TRBD2 might be the D (5 bases). The CDR3 consists of 15 residues. Germline V gene lookup returns CDR1 LGHDT and CDR2 YNNKEL (reference sequence). V lost 8 bases and J lost 0, with 13 bases in between. This CDR3 is CASLQSSANTGELFF. The CDR3 DNA follows: TGTGCCAGCCTCCAGAGTAGCGCGAACACCGGGGAGCTGTTTTTT.

This sequence joins TRBV27 and TRBJ1-2, with D hard to call. Deletions cut 2 bases from V and 2 bases from J, with 12 bases between. Germline CDR1 reads MNHEY; CDR2 reads SMNVEV (reference sequence). This CDR3 has 15 residues. This CDR3 reads CASSLGAARNYGYTF. As DNA, the CDR3 is TGTGCCAGCAGTTTAGGTGCCGCCAGAAACTATGGCTACACCTTC.

The chain couples TRBV28 to TRBJ2-7; D perhaps matches TRBD1 (5 bases). Germline V gene data show CDR1 as MDHEN and CDR2 as SYDVKM. The CDR3 spans 16 residues. Trimming cost V 3 bases and J 0 bases, with 15 bases left between them. CDR3 amino acids: CASSFSYRDSSYEQYF. The DNA of the CDR3 is TGTGCCAGCAGTTTCAGTTACCGAGACAGCTCCTACGAGCAGTACTTC.

The CDR3 reads CASSQRLAGGTDTQYF. DNA for the CDR3: TGTGCCAGCAGCCAAAGACTAGCGGGAGGCACAGATACGCAGTATTTT. This chain links TRBV3-1 (or the pseudogene TRBV3-2) with TRBJ2-3; TRBD2 matches 12 bases. Germline V CDR1 and CDR2: LGHDT, YNNKEL (reference sequence). This CDR3 is built from 16 residues. V gave up 2 bases and J gave up 1 base; unmatched junction bases: 1.

V is TRBV29-1 and J is TRBJ2-7; 9 bases map to TRBD1. The CDR3 length is 14 residues. The germline V gene has CDR1 SQVTM and CDR2 ANQGSEA. V lost 5 bases and J lost 0; bases outside the gene matches: 5. The CDR3 DNA follows: TGCAGCGTTACTGGACAGGGGACCTCCTACGAGCAGTACTTC. Translation: CSVTGQGTSYEQYF.

The chain uses TRBV4-1 and TRBJ2-7; a possible D gene is TRBD2 (5 bases). From germline, CDR1 is MGHRA and CDR2 YSYEKL. V lost 1 base and J lost 2, with 12 bases in between. CDR3 length: 15 amino acids. CDR3 sequence: CASSQGGFYAYEQYF. The CDR3 DNA reads as TGCGCCAGCAGCCAAGGCGGGTTTTATGCCTACGAGCAGTACTTC.

The chain carries TRBV2 and TRBJ1-5, with D perhaps matching TRBD1 (5 bases). V gave up 4 bases and J gave up 1 base, with 14 bases separating them. This CDR3 comprises 16 residues. Germline CDR1 reads SNHLY; CDR2 reads FYNNEI. The CDR3: CASSGLSGASNQPQHF. CDR3 bases: TGTGCCAGCAGTGGACTGTCTGGGGCAAGCAATCAGCCCCAGCATTTT.

This chain's CDR3 is CSGLEQGTTQYF. The CDR3 nucleotides read TGCAGCGGTCTTGAACAGGGGACTACGCAGTATTTT. This chain joins TRBV29-1 and TRBJ2-3; TRBD1 aligns across 7 bases. Germline V gene data show CDR1 as SQVTM and CDR2 as ANQGSEA. V lost 7 bases, J lost 8 bases, and 9 bases stayed unmatched. The CDR3 contains 12 residues.

The CDR3 DNA is TGTGCCAGCAGCTTAGTTGGGCTAGCGGGGCCCTACAATGAGCAGTTCTTC. Its translation: CASSLVGLAGPYNEQFF. The V call is TRBV11-2, the J call TRBJ2-1, with 9 bases that match TRBD2. The CDR3 extends over 17 amino acids. Germline lookup yields CDR1 SGHAT and CDR2 FQNNGV. Unmatched junction bases numbered 6, after V lost 1 base and J lost 2 bases.

The CDR3 DNA reads as TGCAGCGCCAGGGAGGCGGCTGAAGCTTTCTTT. Protein sequence: CSAREAAEAFF. The J gene is TRBJ1-1, the V gene TRBV29-1, with a weak D call TRBD1 (5 bases). The germline CDR1 and CDR2 sequences are SQVTM and ANQGSEA. V gave up 7 bases and J gave up 6 bases, with 12 bases separating them. The CDR3 covers 11 residues.

The V and J genes are TRBV5-1 and TRBJ2-7; D unclear. V was trimmed by 0 bases and J by 6 bases, leaving 16 bases between them. The length of the CDR3 is 15 residues. Germline lookup yields CDR1 SGHRS and CDR2 YFSETQ. The CDR3 protein is CASSLDGGPPREQYV. For the CDR3, the DNA is TGCGCCAGCAGCTTGGACGGCGGCCCGCCTCGCGAGCAGTACGTC.

The chain employs TRBV10-3 and TRBJ1-2; no reliable D call. The germline CDR1 and CDR2 sequences are ENHRY and SYGVKD. The CDR3 extends over 15 amino acids. The germline V and J ends were trimmed by 0 bases and 2 bases, with 10 bases remaining between them. CDR3 nucleotide sequence: TGTGCCATCAGTGAGTCCGTATATCGGAACTATGGCTACACCTTC. Translating gives CAISESVYRNYGYTF.

The chain is built from TRBV7-9 and TRBJ1-2; 12 nucleotides align to TRBD1. Trimming at V came to 7 bases and at J to 5 bases, leaving 17 bases not matched to a gene. Germline values: CDR1 SEHNR, CDR2 FQNEAQ (reference sequence). This CDR3 contains 18 residues. Written as DNA, the CDR3 is TGTGCCAGCACCCCCCTCCGGGACAGGGGGCCCCTTCGTTATGGCTACACCTTC. Translating it yields CASTPLRDRGPLRYGYTF.